This is a list of T cell receptor beta chains from one sample in a study of OX40 agonist ivuxolimab in advanced cancers. Profiled with immunoSEQ multiplex PCR; TCRdb holds only in-frame clones, not every one. This table has about 50,000 clones, roughly 80% appearing once. This specimen was CD4+ or CD8+ T cells sorted from blood, taken in a trial of the OX40 agonist ivuxolimab. All receptors come from an adult with an advanced solid tumor such as melanoma, head and neck, liver or kidney cancer. CDR3s include the opening cysteine and the closing phenylalanine or tryptophan. A D gene is named only where the DNA matches it firmly. Some rows mark clone size as missing; the rest say once, few, many or name a class of expanded clone.

CDR3 DNA	CDR3 protein	V gene	D gene	J gene	clone size	CDR3 length
TGTGCCAGCAGCCAACAGGGAAACACCATATATTTT	CASSQQGNTIYF	TRBV7-8	.	TRBJ1-3	.	12
TGTGCCAGCAGCGCCGGACAGGATAGCAATCAGCCCCAGCATTTT	CASSAGQDSNQPQHF	TRBV9	TRBD1	TRBJ1-5	.	15
TGTGCCAGCAGCTTGTCAAGAGTTAACACTGAAGCTTTCTTT	CASSLSRVNTEAFF	TRBV5-8	.	TRBJ1-1	.	14
TGCGCCAGCACGGGGGGTAGTGGGGACGAGCAGTACTTC	CASTGGSGDEQYF	TRBV5-1	TRBD2	TRBJ2-7	.	13
TGCAGCGCGTGGGTGCCCGGAAGCGAGCAGTACTTC	CSAWVPGSEQYF	TRBV29-1	.	TRBJ2-7	once	12
TGTGCCTGGAGTGTCGACACATCCAATTTTTTCTATGGCTACACCTTC	CAWSVDTSNFFYGYTF	TRBV30	.	TRBJ1-2	.	16
TGTGCCTGGAGTGTACCCACAGGGGCGGGAAACACCATATATTTT	CAWSVPTGAGNTIYF	TRBV30	TRBD1	TRBJ1-3	.	15
TGTGCCAGCAGCTTAGCGAGGGATTGGGCAGCACGCGAAAAACTGTTTTTT	CASSLARDWAAREKLFF	TRBV7-9	.	TRBJ1-4	.	17
TGTGCCAGCAGTGACAGGGATTGGGCCTACGAGCAGTACTTC	CASSDRDWAYEQYF	TRBV6-1	.	TRBJ2-7	.	14
TGTGCCAGCAGTCCGGGACAGAACACTGAAGCTTTCTTT	CASSPGQNTEAFF	TRBV6-5	.	TRBJ1-1	.	13
TGTGCCAGCAGCTTATCAGGGAATAGGGGCTATGGCTACACCTTC	CASSLSGNRGYGYTF	TRBV7-2	.	TRBJ1-2	.	15
TGTGCCAGCAGTTACCAGGCGAGGTCACATGGCTACACCTTC	CASSYQARSHGYTF	TRBV6-6	.	TRBJ1-2	.	14
.	CAISDLAVDEKLFF	TRBV10-3	.	TRBJ1-4	.	14
TGTGCCAGCAGCTTAGCGGGACTAGCGCTTACCTACGAGCAGTACTTC	CASSLAGLALTYEQYF	TRBV11-2	TRBD2	TRBJ2-7	.	16
TGTGCCAGCAGCACCGGACAGGGGATAGGCACCGGGGAGCTGTTTTTT	CASSTGQGIGTGELFF	TRBV6-6	TRBD1	TRBJ2-2	.	16
TGTGCCAGCAGCCCCCGGGTGACTAGCGGGAGTTCCTACGAGCAGTACTTC	CASSPRVTSGSSYEQYF	TRBV14	TRBD2	TRBJ2-7	.	17
TGTGCCAGCAGCCCCCCTGAGGGGGGGACCCCCTACAATGAGCAGTTCTTC	CASSPPEGGTPYNEQFF	TRBV7-2	.	TRBJ2-1	.	17
TGTGCCAGCAGTCACCTAGGGGGCACAGATACGCAGTATTTT	CASSHLGGTDTQYF	TRBV6-5	.	TRBJ2-3	few	14
TGTGCCAGCAGCTTGGACGGATATAGCACAGATACGCAGTATTTT	CASSLDGYSTDTQYF	TRBV11-2	.	TRBJ2-3	.	15
TGTGCCAGCAGCGGGCGGAACACCGGGGAGCTGTTTTTT	CASSGRNTGELFF	TRBV7-6	.	TRBJ2-2	.	13
TGTGCCAGTAGTAGCTCTGCGGGATTCGGTAATTCACCCCTCCACTTT	CASSSSAGFGNSPLHF	TRBV19	.	TRBJ1-6	.	16
TGTGCCAGCAGCACCGGGGACCTGCCTCTAGGTGAGACCCAGTACTTC	CASSTGDLPLGETQYF	TRBV9	.	TRBJ2-5	.	16
TGCGCCAGCAGTGTCGGGGGGGAGACTGAAGCTTTCTTT	CASSVGGETEAFF	TRBV10-1	.	TRBJ1-1	.	13
TGTGCCAGCAGCCCGAGGACAGGGTCCACCTACGAGCAGTACTTC	CASSPRTGSTYEQYF	TRBV7-6	TRBD1	TRBJ2-7	.	15
TGTGCCAGCACCAAACGGGGGACAGGGGGCGGACCGAACACCGGGGAGCTGTTTTTT	CASTKRGTGGGPNTGELFF	TRBV7-6	TRBD1	TRBJ2-2	.	19
TGCGCCAGCAGCCTAGAGAGTACCAACTATGGCTACACCTTC	CASSLESTNYGYTF	TRBV5-1	.	TRBJ1-2	.	14
TGTGCCAGCAGCTTAGGGACCCCGTATGGCTACACCTTC	CASSLGTPYGYTF	TRBV7-9	.	TRBJ1-2	few	13
TGTGCCAGCAGCGTGGGGAGGGGCGAGCAGTACTTC	CASSVGRGEQYF	TRBV7-9	TRBD2	TRBJ2-7	.	12
TGTGCCAGCAGAAGACTAGCGGGAGGGCGCTACGAGCAGTACTTC	CASRRLAGGRYEQYF	TRBV6-5	TRBD2	TRBJ2-7	.	15
TGTGCCAGCAGACGACAAGAGACCCAGTACTTC	CASRRQETQYF	TRBV6-5	.	TRBJ2-5	.	11
TGTGCCATCAGTGAGCCACTTGCTGAAGCTTTCTTT	CAISEPLAEAFF	TRBV10-3	.	TRBJ1-1	.	12
TGCGCCAGCAGTGAGGGGAGGACAGGGTCCGACAATGAGCAGTTCTTC	CASSEGRTGSDNEQFF	TRBV10-1	TRBD1	TRBJ2-1	.	16
TGCGCCAGCAGCCAAGATGGCTTTGCGTTGTCGCACCGAAGCAACACCGGGGAGCTGTTTTTT	CASSQDGFALSHRSNTGELFF	TRBV4-3	.	TRBJ2-2	.	21
TGTGCCAGCAGTTTACTCGACACTTCCGAGCAGTACTTC	CASSLLDTSEQYF	TRBV28	.	TRBJ2-7	.	13
TGTGCCAGCAGTTACAGGCCCCCAGGGATGAACACTGAAGCTTTCTTT	CASSYRPPGMNTEAFF	TRBV6-5	.	TRBJ1-1	once	16
TGTGCCAGCAGCCCTCCGGGGAGAAACACTGAAGCTTTCTTT	CASSPPGRNTEAFF	TRBV7-9	.	TRBJ1-1	.	14
TGTGCCAGCAGCTTAGGGGGCCGCTCTGGAAACACCATATATTTT	CASSLGGRSGNTIYF	TRBV7-3	.	TRBJ1-3	.	15
TGCGCCAGCAGCCAAGACGGTTTAAGCAATCAGCCCCAGCATTTT	CASSQDGLSNQPQHF	TRBV4-3	.	TRBJ1-5	.	15
TGTGCCTGGGATCGGGACAGGGGGCACGAGCAGTACTTC	CAWDRDRGHEQYF	TRBV30	TRBD1	TRBJ2-7	.	13
TGCGCCAGCAGCTCCGTCGACGGAGCCTACGAGCAGTACTTC	CASSSVDGAYEQYF	TRBV5-1	.	TRBJ2-7	.	14
TGTGCCAGCAGCTTATTAGGAGCCGGACAGGGTCCCTCTGGAAACACCATATATTTT	CASSLLGAGQGPSGNTIYF	TRBV7-8	TRBD1	TRBJ1-3	.	19
TGCAGCGTTGGGATAGGGAGCACCGGGGAGCTGTTTTTT	CSVGIGSTGELFF	TRBV29-1	.	TRBJ2-2	.	13
TGTGCCAGTAGTATTAACCCAGCATTGAACACTGAAGCTTTCTTT	CASSINPALNTEAFF	TRBV19	.	TRBJ1-1	.	15
TGTGCCAGCAGCCTGAGAGGGGGAAGGACTGAAGCTTTCTTT	CASSLRGGRTEAFF	TRBV5-6	.	TRBJ1-1	once	14
TGTGCCAGCAGCTCCTGGGACAGCCATAATTCACCCCTCCACTTT	CASSSWDSHNSPLHF	TRBV7-9	TRBD1	TRBJ1-6	.	15
TGTGCCAGCAGCCCAGGGACAGGGACGGGGACTGAAGCTTTCTTT	CASSPGTGTGTEAFF	TRBV9	TRBD1	TRBJ1-1	few	15
TGTGCCAGCTCACCCCTTGACACGTCTGGGGCCAACGTCCTGACTTTC	CASSPLDTSGANVLTF	TRBV18	.	TRBJ2-6	.	16
TGTGCCAGCAGTGAACAAACAGGGAGCGGGGATGGCTACACCTTC	CASSEQTGSGDGYTF	TRBV6-1	.	TRBJ1-2	few	15
TGTGCCAGCAGTTTCTCAAAGAGAGGGAGTATTTCCTACGAGCAGTACTTC	CASSFSKRGSISYEQYF	TRBV27	.	TRBJ2-7	.	17
TGTGCCAGCTCAGAACACGACCCCACAGGGGGAAACACCATATATTTT	CASSEHDPTGGNTIYF	TRBV18	.	TRBJ1-3	.	16
TGTGCCAGCAGTGTCGAAGGGGTCACCGGGGAGCTGTTTTTT	CASSVEGVTGELFF	TRBV25-1	.	TRBJ2-2	.	14